The subject of this entry is one T cell receptor beta chain. Its specificity is not known. CD8 cells classed as naive were CD45RO-negative and positively selected for CCR7, excluding terminally differentiated effector memory CD45RA+ cells. This specimen belongs to a study of shared clonotypes between healthy human individuals. Study at large: With ages of 18 to 49, the donors were two women and three men. CD4 naive and CD4 memory each took three plates per donor, while CD8 naive took two and CD8 memory one.

General study points: Clonotype sharing among donors, it was expected, would be affected by sequencing depth.

Using immunoSEQ multiplex PCR, the repertoire was profiled, and TCRdb retains in-frame clones only, with some absent. The sample lists about 2.1 million clones, around 93% occurring once. V was clipped by 6 bases and J by 3 bases, with 18 bases between them. There are 15 residues in the CDR3. CDR1 MNHEY and CDR2 SMNVEV come from the germline V gene (reference sequence). The sequence was collected from a man aged 18 to 29 in good health. Some clones in this sample may be carry-over from other donors' samples. The gene calls are TRBV27 and TRBJ2-7; tentatively, D is TRBD1 or TRBD2 (5 bases each). Sequenced sample: naive CD8+ T cells from PBMCs. DNA for the CDR3: TGTGCCAGCAGGAGGAGAAGGGACGGAAACTACGAGCAGTACTTC. Translating it yields CASRRRRDGNYEQYF.